This T cell receptor (beta chain) was identified in a study of post-analysis software for immune sequencing data. Study in general: Included among the disease courses, which were recorded for the cohort, were relapsing-remitting, secondary progressive and progressive-relapsing multiple sclerosis.

Trimming pared 2 bases from V and 4 bases from J, leaving 15 bases between. CDR1 is SGHRS and CDR2 is YFSETQ in the germline V gene. The CDR3 loop spans 16 amino acids. Every TCR beta cDNA library bore unique molecular identifiers. Around 460,000 cDNA molecules came from roughly 1 to 10 million T cells. TCRdb recomputed calls from the PCR reads with MiXCR, one row per CDR3 protein. The sample has 600,000 to 750,000 distinct CDR3 sequences, more than 50% seen once. Study-level findings and limits: Elevated frequency relative to controls characterized four or five TRBV segments in patients, TRBV5-6, TRBV5-1 and TRBV20-1 among them.

For this clonotype: Its antigen is not known.

The genes are TRBV5-1 and TRBJ2-2, with D hard to call. Sequenced input: blood. The origin of this receptor is a girl aged 2-10 years with multiple sclerosis. The CDR3 bases are TGCGCCAGCAGCTTTGAGTTCGGGCGGCTCACCGGGGAGCTGTTTTTT. It translates to CASSFEFGRLTGELFF. Complete variable domain (other parts from reference TRBV5-1 and TRBJ2-2): KAGVTQTPRYLIKTRGQQVTLSCSPISGHRSVSWYQQTPGQGLQFLFEYFSETQRNKGNFPGRFSGRQFSNSRSEMNVSTLELGDSALYLCASSFEFGRLTGELFFGEGSRLTVL.